Sequencing of this TCR beta chain was carried out in a study of blood T cells in healthy people across ages. A sample-barcoded 5' primer and a J-beta primer mix were used in a second PCR of about 7 to 12 cycles. The template-switch adaptor was a 5' adaptor with 12 random nucleotides. It tagged each cDNA molecule. Each CDR3 protein gets one entry after TCRdb re-called the 5' RACE reads with MiXCR. The profile shows some 1.5 million distinct CDR3 sequences, roughly 28% of them singletons. Broader study findings: Estimated diversity, derived from one million T cells, was regarded as an underestimate.

Samples each yielded at least 5.5 micrograms of total RNA. This clonotype was seen a handful of times. Its antigen remains unidentified. The sequence was obtained from a woman in her 30s in good health. Sequencing used blood.

The CDR3 nucleotides are TGCAGTGCTAGCGTGGGACACTACTACGAGCAGTACTTC. Its protein is CSASVGHYYEQYF. The V gene is TRBV20-1, the J gene TRBJ2-7; D may be TRBD1 (6 bases). CDR3 length: 13 residues. Germline V gene sequence: CDR1 DFQATT, CDR2 SNEGSKA (reference sequence). V lost 3 bases to trimming and J lost 3 bases, with 12 bases between them.